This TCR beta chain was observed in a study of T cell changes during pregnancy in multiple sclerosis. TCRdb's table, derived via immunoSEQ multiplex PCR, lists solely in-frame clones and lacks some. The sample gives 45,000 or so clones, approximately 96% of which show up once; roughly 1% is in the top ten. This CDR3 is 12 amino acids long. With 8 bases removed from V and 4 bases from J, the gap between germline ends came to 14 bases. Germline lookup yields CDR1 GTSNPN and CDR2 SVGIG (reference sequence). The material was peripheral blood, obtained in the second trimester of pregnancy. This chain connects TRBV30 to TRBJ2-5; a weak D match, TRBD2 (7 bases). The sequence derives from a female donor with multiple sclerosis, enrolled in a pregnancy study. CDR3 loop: CAGGGAGETQYF. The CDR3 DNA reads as TGTGCCGGAGGGGGGGCGGGAGAGACCCAGTACTTC.